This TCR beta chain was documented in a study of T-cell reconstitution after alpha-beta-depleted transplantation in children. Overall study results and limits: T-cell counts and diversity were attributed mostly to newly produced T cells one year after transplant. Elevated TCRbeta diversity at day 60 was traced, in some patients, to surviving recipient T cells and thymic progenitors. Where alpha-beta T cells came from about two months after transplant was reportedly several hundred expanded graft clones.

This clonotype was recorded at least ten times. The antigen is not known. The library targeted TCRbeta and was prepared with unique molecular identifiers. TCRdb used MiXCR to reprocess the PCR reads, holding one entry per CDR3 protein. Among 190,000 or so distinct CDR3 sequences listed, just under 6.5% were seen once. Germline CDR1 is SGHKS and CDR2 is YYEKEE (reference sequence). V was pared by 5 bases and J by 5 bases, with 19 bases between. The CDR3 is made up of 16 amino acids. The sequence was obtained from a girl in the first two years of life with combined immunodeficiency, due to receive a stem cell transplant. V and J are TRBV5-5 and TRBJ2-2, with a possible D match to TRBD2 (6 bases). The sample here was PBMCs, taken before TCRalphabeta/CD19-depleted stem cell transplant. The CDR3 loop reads CASRQDYLDRTGELFF. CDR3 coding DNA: TGTGCCAGCAGACAGGACTATCTTGATCGGACCGGGGAGCTGTTTTTT. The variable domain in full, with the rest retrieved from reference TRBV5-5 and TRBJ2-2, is DAGVTQSPTHLIKTRGQQVTLRCSPISGHKSVSWYQQVLGQGPQFIFQYYEKEERGRGNFPDRFSARQFPNYSSELNVNALLLGDSALYLCASRQDYLDRTGELFFGEGSRLTVL.